The 4 T cell receptor beta chains given below trace back to one sample, sequenced in a study of monozygotic twins with inflammatory bowel disease. TCRdb reanalyzed the 5' RACE reads and collapses them to one entry per CDR3 protein, without DNA. The table for this sample gives 85,000 to 110,000 distinct CDR3 sequences. The specimen was blood. The receptors were sampled from a human donor with ulcerative colitis or Crohn's disease, or a healthy co-twin of an affected twin (not recorded which).

V and J are TRBV5-1 and TRBJ2-2; TCRdb proposes TRBD1, but this gene call is untestable without DNA. Per germline, CDR1 SGHRS and CDR2 YFSETQ. This CDR3 has 16 residues. The CDR3 loop is CASSLDRGQVTGELFF.

The chain employs TRBV19 and TRBJ2-1; TCRdb's D gene call, TRBD2, goes unchecked for lack of DNA. CDR1 is LNHDA and CDR2 is SQIVND in the germline V gene (reference sequence). The CDR3 is 15 residues long. This CDR3 reads CASKGGSSFYNEQFF.

The chain uses TRBV29-1 and TRBJ2-1; TCRdb's D gene call, TRBD1, goes unchecked for lack of DNA. The CDR3 contains 15 residues. Germline V lookup: CDR1 SQVTM, CDR2 ANQGSEA. The CDR3 region is CSVARQGSLRNEQFF.

The V and J genes are TRBV14 and TRBJ2-1; absent DNA, TCRdb's TRBD1 call cannot be checked. CDR1 and CDR2 (germline): SGHDN, FVKESK. CDR3 length equals 15 residues. The CDR3 is CASSRGQGSYNEQFF.